The present entry profiles one TCR beta chain with its context. What this receptor recognizes is not known. Nothing much larger sits one base from this clone, and base qualities are not available. TCRbeta CDR3 regions were amplified from genomic DNA using the immunoSEQ Assay, a bias-controlled multiplex PCR. The authors' analysis ran thus. Within the assay, amplification of reference gene primers was used to estimate how many nucleated cells each sample contained. To quantify the absolute abundance of each unique TCRbeta CDR3 rearrangement, sequence reads were collapsed and filtered. For each sample, productive Simpson clonality was calculated by taking the square root of Simpson's diversity index across productive rearrangements. TCRdb re-hosts the immuneACCESS table, in-frame sequences only. Its copies lack some clones; in the studies checked, an unresolved V gene accounts for under half of them, and the cause for the rest is not known. V and J calls plus clone size are reproduced from that table; the DNA served to infer D and trimming. This sample gives about 200,000 clones in total; 85% of them show up just once. Around 20% of the sample is in the top ten clones.

The cysteine opens and the phenylalanine closes a CDR3 of 13 amino acids. The sequence is cut down to CDR3 DNA, 39 bases in frame from base 1. V and J are trimmed by 6 bases and 7 bases, and the gene matches miss 8 bases of the junction. Taken from the germline V gene, the CDR1 and CDR2 loops are WSHSY and SAAADI. In the prospective study, participants were about 18 to 95 years old, resided in approximately 25 geographic areas of the United States, and were enrolled through a virtual design. To assign participants to cohorts, the prospective study relied on clinical history that participants themselves reported in a screening survey and a study questionnaire. Recovered participants in ImmuneRACE Cohort 3 were defined by two consecutive negative NP/OP PCR tests, clearance by a healthcare professional, or resolution of symptoms. In the prospective study, mobile phlebotomists collected whole blood, serum and a nasopharyngeal or oropharyngeal swab from each participant. Over a roughly two-month period, participants in the prospective study had the option of providing additional blood draws and questionnaires. Blood samples from the prospective study were shipped frozen or at room temperature prior to DNA extraction.

These data are taken from a study of blood T cell repertoires in COVID-19 (dated by TCRdb to 2020 to 2022). Regarding the research as a whole: Samples covering the acute and convalescent phases of COVID-19 were provided by collaborators in the United States, Italy and Spain. The prospective study material was composed of cDNA or gDNA derived from T cells, B-cell-depleted T cells, or PBMCs. Subjects who had been exposed to COVID-19, were actively infected with it, or had recovered from it provided the deeply sampled blood TCRbeta repertoires that made up the dataset. A freely available public database, intended as a resource for researchers studying the immune response to SARS-CoV-2, is where the repertoires were released. The samples were drawn from two sources: the first 160 participants of the ongoing ImmuneRACE study, and some 1,300 subjects contributed by 6 global collaborators. Sample metadata almost always included a de-identified subject ID, COVID-19 status, age in years and sex. Where HLA class I and class II types were available, the types were taken from metadata supplied by the sample provider, not from assay-based typing.

Broad study findings and their caveats: How much clinical and demographic metadata was included differed by source and by participant, and the metadata was provided uncurated.

The V gene is TRBV10-2 and the J gene is TRBJ1-2; 7 central bases correspond to TRBD1. This TCR was recovered from a man aged 35 to 55 who had recovered from COVID-19. The specimen sequenced was PBMCs or T cells enriched from blood (not recorded which). DNA sequence: TGCGCCAGCAGAGAAGACAGGGACCCTGGCTACACCTTC. Translated, it gives CASREDRDPGYTF.